The present TCR beta chain was sequenced within a study of T cell responses to AZD1222 COVID-19 vaccine. General study results and limits: The CD4 TCRs associated with vaccination extended across spike and predominated at 160-218 and 743-854. The donor cohort was predominantly white British with a female majority, and clonal diversity may have been underestimated.

Regarding this clone: Its matching antigen is unknown.

TCRdb's copy holds only in-frame clones and misses some; the assay was immunoSEQ multiplex PCR. The sample holds about 150,000 clones; approximately 90% are singletons and the top ten take 1.3% to 1.5%. This CDR3 has 12 amino acids. Trimming stripped 5 bases from V and 5 bases from J, with 9 bases between. Germline CDR1 reads SGHDT; CDR2 reads YYEEEE. The chain combines TRBV5-6 with TRBJ2-3, with a tentative D call TRBD2 (6 bases). This receptor was obtained from an adult in good health. The sequences come from peripheral blood, collected on day 0 of AZD1222 vaccination. CDR3 in amino acids: CASSPGGDTQYF. The CDR3 DNA sequence: TGTGCCAGCAGTCCCGGGGGAGATACGCAGTATTTT.